This record concerns one TCR beta chain sequence. This entry is derived from a study of patients and donors after allogeneic stem cell transplantation. V lost 5 bases and J lost 5, with 13 bases in between. The CDR3 sequence is 14 residues long. MiXCR, run by TCRdb on the RT-PCR reads, gives a single entry per CDR3 protein. The table has some 150,000 distinct CDR3 sequences, approximately 40% seen once. The sequencing sample was made of blood, either unsorted or a sorted T cell fraction (not recorded which). The clonotype comes from a human donor who was either an allogeneic HSCT recipient or a stem cell or donor lymphocyte infusion donor (not recorded which). It is not recorded whose cells these are; they may come from a transplant donor. The chain carries TRBV12-3 or TRBV12-4 and TRBJ2-1, with D perhaps given as TRBD1 or TRBD2 (6 bases each). The CDR3 DNA reads TGTGCCAGCAGTCCCCACGGGGGCAACAATGAGCAGTTCTTC. Protein sequence: CASSPHGGNNEQFF.